The 8 T cell receptor beta chains presented below share a single source sample, sequenced in a study of a mutant IDH1 vaccine in newly diagnosed glioma. The antigens of these receptors remain unknown. Measured with immunoSEQ multiplex PCR; TCRdb has only the in-frame clones, and not every one. The table shows more than 50,000 clones, with about two thirds occurring only once. The time point denotes: week 47, end of study. Every vaccination contained 300 ug of the mutant IDH1 20-mer peptide and was paired with topical imiquimod. The input for sequencing was peripheral blood mononuclear cells (PBMCs), taken from a glioma patient whose treatment included an IDH1 peptide vaccine. The receptors were gathered from a man aged 35-49 years with glioma. Some clones in this sample may be carry-over from other donors' samples.

The V and J genes are TRBV27 and TRBJ2-2; 8 bases line up with TRBD1. V gave up 6 bases and J gave up 9 bases; unmatched junction bases: 15. CDR1 is MNHEY and CDR2 is SMNVEV in the germline V gene (reference sequence). The CDR3 runs 16 residues. As DNA, the CDR3 is TGTGCCAGCAGCCAAGACAGGGGTCGTATTTTCCGGGAGCTGTTTTTT. Translation: CASSQDRGRIFRELFF.

This chain uses TRBV7-9 with TRBJ2-3; unclear D gene. CDR1 and CDR2 from the germline V gene are SEHNR and FQNEAQ (reference sequence). Between the trimmed V and J ends, which lost 1 base and 6 bases, there was a span of 8 bases. The CDR3 length is 13 residues. The CDR3 coding sequence is TGTGCCAGCAGCTTAGTTCGAACTGATACGCAGTATTTT. This encodes CASSLVRTDTQYF.

The chain combines TRBV5-4 with TRBJ2-7, with 10 bases identical to TRBD1. The germline CDR1 and CDR2 sequences are SGHNT and YYREEE (reference sequence). The CDR3 is 14 residues long. With V trimmed by 4 bases and J by 2 bases, 3 bases remained unmatched. CDR3 nucleotides: TGTGCCAGCAGCCCCGGACAGGGGGCCTACGAGCAGTACTTC. It is translated as CASSPGQGAYEQYF.

This chain links TRBV7-3 with TRBJ2-5; D is unclear. CDR3 length: 13 amino acids. V was trimmed by 5 bases and J by 0 bases, leaving 7 bases between them. Germline values: CDR1 SGHTA, CDR2 FQGTGA. In DNA, the CDR3 is TGTGCCAGCAGCCCCGGCAACCAAGAGACCCAGTACTTC. Residues: CASSPGNQETQYF.

This clone was observed a few times. V and J are TRBV5-6 and TRBJ2-7, with D possibly matching TRBD2 (6 bases). CDR3 length equals 13 residues. Germline assignment: CDR1 SGHDT and CDR2 YYEEEE. Between the trimmed V and J ends, which lost 0 bases and 6 bases, there was a span of 10 bases. CDR3 amino acids: CASSLAGEVEQYF. As DNA, the CDR3 is TGTGCCAGCAGCTTGGCCGGGGAGGTCGAGCAGTACTTC. Using reference TRBV5-6 and TRBJ2-7 for the parts outside the CDR3, the full variable domain is DAGVTQSPTHLIKTRGQQVTLRCSPKSGHDTVSWYQQALGQGPQFIFQYYEEEERQRGNFPDRFSGHQFPNYSSELNVNALLLGDSALYLCASSLAGEVEQYFGPGTRLTVT.

In DNA, the CDR3 is TGTGCCATCAGCGTACAGGGGGCCTACGAGCAGTACTTC. Amino acid sequence: CAISVQGAYEQYF. V gene TRBV10-3 combines with J gene TRBJ2-7; TRBD1 aligns across 8 bases. Germline CDR1 is ENHRY and CDR2 is SYGVKD. The V and J ends lost 6 bases and 2 bases, in that order; junction bases with no gene match: 3. The CDR3 has 13 residues.

This clone was seen only a few times. The chain carries TRBV27 and TRBJ2-2; possibly TRBD1 for D (5 bases). Germline values: CDR1 MNHEY, CDR2 SMNVEV (reference sequence). The CDR3 length is 14 residues. V gave up 1 base and J gave up 4 bases, with 7 bases separating them. The CDR3 reads CASSLWGSTGELFF. The CDR3 nucleotides read TGTGCCAGCAGTTTATGGGGCAGCACCGGGGAGCTGTTTTTT.

This clone was counted only a few times. The chain recombines TRBV12-5 with TRBJ1-4; D is uncertain. V was shortened by 0 bases and J by 12 bases, with 11 bases between the two germline ends. This CDR3 spans 13 amino acids. From germline, CDR1 is LGHNT and CDR2 FRNRAP. CDR3 loop: CASGLVLGSELFF. The DNA for the CDR3 is TGTGCTAGTGGTTTGGTATTAGGTTCTGAACTGTTTTTT.